This T cell receptor (beta chain) is from a study of blood T cell repertoires in COVID-19. Overall study: Acute and convalescent COVID-19 samples came from the United States, Italy and Spain.

The V segment lost 0 bases and the J segment 6 bases; nucleotides outside the gene matches: 3. CDR1 and CDR2 (germline): MNHEY, SVGAGI. CDR3 length equals 15 residues. Authors' analysis steps: Reference gene primer amplification gave nucleated cell count estimates. The method was immunoSEQ multiplex PCR; TCRdb's version includes in-frame clones alone and lacks a portion of them. V, J and clone size derive from that table, while D and trimming were established from the DNA sequence. The data show under 200,000 clones, with 88% seen just once and 6% held by the top ten. Material: peripheral blood. This sequence joins TRBV6-5 and TRBJ1-4; 8 nucleotides line up with TRBD1. This receptor was taken from a middle-aged man with active or convalescent COVID-19. The CDR3 DNA sequence: TGTGCCAGCAGTTACTCTGGGACAGGTCATGAAAAACTGTTTTTT. Protein sequence: CASSYSGTGHEKLFF.